A single TCR beta chain is shown here with its context. Other nucleotide sequences in the sample specify the same CDR3. The sample is drawn from a study of cytomegalovirus exposure and HLA in healthy donors. Study context: Early released data comprised some 85 million unique TCRs from HLA-typed donors.

Healthy bone marrow donors supplied every sample. 13 Jbeta primers and 60 Vbeta primers were used for the PCR. Profiled with immunoSEQ multiplex PCR; TCRdb holds only in-frame clones, not every one. Here the sample spans roughly 180,000 clones, 75% to 85% being singletons. From germline, CDR1 is MGHDK and CDR2 SYGVNS. V dropped 2 bases and J dropped 10 bases, with 16 bases sitting between them. The CDR3 loop spans 14 amino acids. This receptor was taken from a girl aged 2 to 10 in good health and CMV-seropositive. The source material was PBMCs. This sequence joins TRBV25-1 and TRBJ2-3; tentative D call: TRBD2 (7 bases). In DNA form, the CDR3 reads TGTGCCAGCAGTGAAATTGGGGGAGGGGGTTCGCAGTATTTT. This translates into CASSEIGGGGSQYF.